This record concerns one T cell receptor (beta chain) sequence. These data originate in a study of PD-1 blockade in classical Hodgkin lymphoma. Stated time point: cycle 4 day 1 (C4D1), after six to seven weeks of nivolumab. Each and every patient relapsed after autologous stem cell transplantation, and patients got differing brentuximab vedotin exposure. Negative selection with magnetic separation was used to purify CD4+ T cells from thawed PBMCs. Looked up from germline, CDR1 is SEHNR and CDR2 is FQNEAQ (reference sequence). V lost 2 bases and J lost 6, with 10 bases in between. The CDR3 extends over 13 amino acids. TCRdb keeps only in-frame clones here, not all; method: immunoSEQ multiplex PCR. The sample yields fewer than 15,000 clones, about 86% seen once.

Sequencing was performed on CD4+ T cells from blood, taken before the fourth cycle of nivolumab. The receptor comes from a human donor with classical Hodgkin lymphoma. The V gene is TRBV7-9, the J gene TRBJ1-1; D not certain. CDR3 residues: CASSLSPRPEAFF. The CDR3, as DNA: TGTGCCAGCAGCTTATCCCCTAGGCCTGAAGCTTTCTTT.